This T cell receptor (beta chain) originates from a study of response to subunit inactivated influenza vaccine. This clonotype was seen only once. Its specificity is not known. Overall study results and limits: Only a handful of new T cells, the authors suggested, are recruited with each seasonal influenza vaccination.

CDR1 and CDR2 (germline): GTSNPN, SVGIG (reference sequence). The CDR3 extends over 13 amino acids. V was cut by 5 bases and J by 8 bases, with 13 bases left in between. A single record per CDR3 protein comes from TCRdb applying MiXCR to the RT-PCR reads. The table has some 500,000 distinct CDR3 sequences, about 15% seen once. The TCR sequence derives from a man aged 45 to 75 who received an inactivated influenza vaccine. The sequenced sample was CD4+ T cells sorted from PBMCs, obtained roughly 24 months after vaccination. This chain connects TRBV30 to TRBJ1-6; D perhaps matches TRBD1 (5 bases). Here the CDR3 reads CAWANRPDSPLHF. Here the CDR3 DNA reads TGTGCCTGGGCTAACAGGCCAGATTCACCCCTCCACTTT.